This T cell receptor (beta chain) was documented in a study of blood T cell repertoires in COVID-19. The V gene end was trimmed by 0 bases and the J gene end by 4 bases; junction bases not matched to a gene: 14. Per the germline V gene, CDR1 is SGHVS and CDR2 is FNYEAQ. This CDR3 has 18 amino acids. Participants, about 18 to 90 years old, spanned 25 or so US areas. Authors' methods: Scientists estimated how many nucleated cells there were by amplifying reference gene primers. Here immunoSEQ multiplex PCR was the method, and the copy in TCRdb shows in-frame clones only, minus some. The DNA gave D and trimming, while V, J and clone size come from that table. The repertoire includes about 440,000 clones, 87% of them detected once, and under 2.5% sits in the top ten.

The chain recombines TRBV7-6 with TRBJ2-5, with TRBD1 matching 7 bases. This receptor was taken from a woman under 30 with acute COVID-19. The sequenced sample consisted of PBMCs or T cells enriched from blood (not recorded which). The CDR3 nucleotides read TGTGCCAGCAGCTTAGCGCCCTTGGTAGACAGGGTCGGAGAGACCCAGTACTTC. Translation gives CASSLAPLVDRVGETQYF.